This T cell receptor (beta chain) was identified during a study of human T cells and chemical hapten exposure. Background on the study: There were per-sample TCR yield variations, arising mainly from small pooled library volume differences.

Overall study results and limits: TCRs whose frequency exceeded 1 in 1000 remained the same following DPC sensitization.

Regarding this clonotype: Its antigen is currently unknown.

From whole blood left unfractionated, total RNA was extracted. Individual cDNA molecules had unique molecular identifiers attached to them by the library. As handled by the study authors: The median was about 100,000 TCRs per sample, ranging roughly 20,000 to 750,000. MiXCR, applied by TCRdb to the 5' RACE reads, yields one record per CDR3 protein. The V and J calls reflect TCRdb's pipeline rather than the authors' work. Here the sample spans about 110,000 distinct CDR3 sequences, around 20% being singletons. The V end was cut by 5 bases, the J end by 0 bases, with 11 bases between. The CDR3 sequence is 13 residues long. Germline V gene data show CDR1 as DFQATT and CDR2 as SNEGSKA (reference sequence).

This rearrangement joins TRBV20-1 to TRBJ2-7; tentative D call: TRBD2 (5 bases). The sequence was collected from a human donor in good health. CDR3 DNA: TGCAGTGCTCTGGTAGCGTCCTCCTACGAGCAGTACTTC. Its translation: CSALVASSYEQYF.